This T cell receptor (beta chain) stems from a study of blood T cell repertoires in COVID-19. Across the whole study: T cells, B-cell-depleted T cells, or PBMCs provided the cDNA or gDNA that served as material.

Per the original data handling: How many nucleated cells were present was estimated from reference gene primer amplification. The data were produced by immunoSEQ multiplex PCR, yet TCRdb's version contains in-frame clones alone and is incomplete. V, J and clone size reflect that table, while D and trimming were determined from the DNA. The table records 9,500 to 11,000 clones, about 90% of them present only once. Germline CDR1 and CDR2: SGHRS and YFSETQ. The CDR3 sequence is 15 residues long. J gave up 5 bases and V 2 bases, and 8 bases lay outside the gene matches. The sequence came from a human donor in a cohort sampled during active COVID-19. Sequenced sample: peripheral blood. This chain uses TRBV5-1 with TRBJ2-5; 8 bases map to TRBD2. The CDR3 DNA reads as TGCGCCAGCAGCTTAGACGGGAGGGGGATTGAGACCCAGTACTTC. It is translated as CASSLDGRGIETQYF. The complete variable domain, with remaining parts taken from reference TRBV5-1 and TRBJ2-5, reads KAGVTQTPRYLIKTRGQQVTLSCSPISGHRSVSWYQQTPGQGLQFLFEYFSETQRNKGNFPGRFSGRQFSNSRSEMNVSTLELGDSALYLCASSLDGRGIETQYFGPGTRLLVL.